This TCR beta chain was identified in a study of blood T cell repertoires in COVID-19. As for the study in general: Samples of COVID-19 (acute and convalescent) were obtained from the United States, Italy and Spain. T cells, B-cell-depleted T cells, or PBMCs supplied cDNA or gDNA.

TCRdb's copy holds only in-frame clones and misses some; the assay was immunoSEQ multiplex PCR. In the table there are under 150,000 clones, 76% of which are singletons. The table lists this clone with a few counts. CDR3 length: 14 residues. The germline V gene encodes CDR1 SGHTS and CDR2 YDEGEE. The germline V and J ends were trimmed by 0 bases and 5 bases, with 8 bases remaining between them. The specimen was peripheral blood. The sequence was collected from a man in his sixties with acute or convalescent COVID-19. The rearrangement links TRBV5-8 to TRBJ2-2, with no clear D. CDR3 sequence reads: CASSLGVPTGELFF. The DNA of the CDR3 is TGTGCCAGCAGCTTGGGAGTTCCGACCGGGGAGCTGTTTTTT.